This TCR beta chain was observed in a study of T cells after yellow fever vaccination (dated by TCRdb to about 2019). At the level of the whole study: The SMART-Seq v4 Ultra Low Input RNA kit was used to prepare libraries from fractions with low cell numbers. Bulk TCR alpha and beta repertoires were sequenced longitudinally to track T-cell clones before and after primary and booster YFV17D yellow fever vaccination. Two healthy male donors, one aged 18 to 30 and one aged 30 to 40 years, were included in the cohort. Blood was drawn at multiple timepoints before and after primary and secondary immunization, with bulk PBMC replicates and cell subsets isolated.

V ends up 3 bases short and J 10 bases short, with an unmatched junction base count of 5. According to the germline V gene, CDR1 reads SGHRS and CDR2 reads YFSETQ. CDR3 length: 12 amino acids, cysteine to phenylalanine. Of all the DNA, just the CDR3 is kept, 36 bases in frame from base 1. TCRdb shows the sequencer as Illumina NovaSeq 6000. TCR cDNA was synthesized by 5'RACE template switching, through which a universal primer site and unique molecular identifiers were introduced. cDNA synthesis was primed from both the TCR alpha and TCR beta constant segments. Library amplification used two PCR steps, and the second PCR step added sample barcodes and sequencing adapters. Libraries were sequenced on Illumina HiSeq 2500 (2x100 bp) or NovaSeq (2x150 bp). The study's own analysis went as follows. Demultiplexing of reads and collapsing into UMI consensus sequences were performed with MIGEC, and V(D)J alignment was carried out with MiXCR. Clonotypes responding to the vaccine were identified with edgeR on replicate PBMC samples, with the criteria of FDR below 0.01 and a log2 fold change above 5 up to day 15. CD4 or CD8 identity was assigned to each bulk clonotype according to whether the clonotype was present at higher abundance in the sequenced CD4 repertoire or the sequenced CD8 repertoire. TCRdb ran its own pipeline on the public reads, namely fastp trimming at Q25 and MiXCR clone calling, and kept in-frame beta chains. Rows with a matching CDR3 protein are joined into one entry that keeps the most common DNA and genes. For this entry, the V and J calls and clone size follow TCRdb and not the study's own pipeline. Present in this sample are about 260,000 distinct CDR3 sequences, about 5.2% of which were seen just once. The ten most abundant clones make up around 3.3% of the sample.

This clonotype was seen repeatedly, ten times or more. What this receptor recognizes is not known. Nothing much larger sits one base from this clone, and base qualities are not available. The sample's treatment or condition label, in plain terms: live attenuated yellow fever vaccine strain. PBMCs were isolated from peripheral blood using a standard Ficoll-Paque protocol. Dynabeads CD4 and CD8 positive selection kits were used to isolate the CD4 and CD8 T-cell fractions. RNA was extracted with TriZol from bulk PBMCs, CD4 and CD8 fractions, and dextramer-positive and dextramer-negative fractions. Summary of the overall study and its limitations: A small share of clonotypes was detected in both CD4 and CD8 compartments, with the overlap likely arising from convergent recombination. After the booster, most of the clones that had expanded following primary vaccination were detected again (roughly 96% of CD4 and around 90% of CD8), which suggests that memory was broadly maintained. FACS-sorted repertoires could contain abundant contaminating clonotypes from the bulk population, so computational filtering was required. Only two donors were included in the study, so the extent to which the findings can be generalized is limited. Compared with the primary T-cell response, the secondary T-cell response was faster but weaker, reaching its peak on day 5 rather than on day 15.

The chain is assembled from TRBV5-1 and TRBJ1-2; the central 8 bases match TRBD1. Sequencing used CD4+ T cells sorted from PBMCs, obtained on the day of the yellow fever booster vaccination. The receptor's source is a young man who received the YFV17D yellow fever vaccine. Read as DNA, the sequence is TGCGCCAGCAGCTGGGGGACAGGAGACTACACCTTC. It translates as CASSWGTGDYTF.